This TCR beta chain comes out of a study of blood T cells in healthy people across ages. About the study: Researchers report that template switching captured about one barcoded beta molecule per two T cells.

Germline assignment: CDR1 SEHNR and CDR2 FQNEAQ (reference sequence). Trimming cost V 1 base and J 7 bases, with 11 bases left between them. This CDR3 has 15 residues. This clonotype was counted between two and nine times. The second PCR ran about 6 to 12 cycles with a sample-barcoded 5' primer and J-beta primers. TCRdb recomputed calls from the 5' RACE reads with MiXCR, one row per CDR3 protein. Here the sample spans approximately 1.5 million distinct CDR3 sequences, approximately 42% being singletons. A minimum of 5 micrograms of total RNA was extracted per sample. The TCR was taken from a woman aged 18 to 35 in good health. Specimen: blood. The chain uses TRBV7-9 and TRBJ1-6; weak D call: TRBD1 (6 bases). CDR3 sequence: CASSLVGGVNSPLHF. The CDR3 coding sequence is TGTGCCAGCAGCTTAGTCGGGGGCGTAAATTCACCCCTCCACTTT.